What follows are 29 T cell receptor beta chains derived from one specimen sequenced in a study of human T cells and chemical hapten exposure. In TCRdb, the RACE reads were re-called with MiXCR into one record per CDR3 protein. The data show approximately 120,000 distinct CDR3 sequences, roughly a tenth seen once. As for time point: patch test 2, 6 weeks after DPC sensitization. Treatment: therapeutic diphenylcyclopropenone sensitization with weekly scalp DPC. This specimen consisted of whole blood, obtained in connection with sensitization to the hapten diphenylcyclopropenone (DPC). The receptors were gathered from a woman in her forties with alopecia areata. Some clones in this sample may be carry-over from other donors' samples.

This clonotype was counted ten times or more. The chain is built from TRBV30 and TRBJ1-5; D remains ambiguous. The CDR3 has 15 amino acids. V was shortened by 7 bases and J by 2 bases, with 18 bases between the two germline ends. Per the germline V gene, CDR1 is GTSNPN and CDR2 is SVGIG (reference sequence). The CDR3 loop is CAFAVSGGGNQPQHF. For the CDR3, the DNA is TGTGCCTTCGCGGTCTCCGGAGGAGGCAATCAGCCCCAGCATTTT.

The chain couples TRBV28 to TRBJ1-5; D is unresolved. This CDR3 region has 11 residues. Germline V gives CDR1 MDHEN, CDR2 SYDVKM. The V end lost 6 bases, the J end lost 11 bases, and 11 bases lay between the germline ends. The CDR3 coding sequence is TGTGCCAGCAGCCCCTCCGCGTCCCAGCATTTT. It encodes CASSPSASQHF.

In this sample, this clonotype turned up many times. The CDR3 bases are TGTGCCAGCAGCTTCCCTCCGATTGGTACAGGATCTACGGAAAAACTGTTTTTT. Translated, it gives CASSFPPIGTGSTEKLFF. The V gene is TRBV7-9, the J gene TRBJ1-4, with D tentatively TRBD1 (5 bases). CDR1 SEHNR and CDR2 FQNEAQ come from the germline V gene (reference sequence). This CDR3 region has 18 residues. Trimming pared 3 bases from V and 8 bases from J, leaving 25 bases between.

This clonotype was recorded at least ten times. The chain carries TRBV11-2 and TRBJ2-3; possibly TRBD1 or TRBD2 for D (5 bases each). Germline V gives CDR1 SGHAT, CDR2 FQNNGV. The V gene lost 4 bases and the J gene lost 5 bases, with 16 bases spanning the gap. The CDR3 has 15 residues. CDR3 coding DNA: TGTGCCAGCAGCTGGGGCAGCGGAAGCCTAGATACGCAGTATTTT. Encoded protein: CASSWGSGSLDTQYF.

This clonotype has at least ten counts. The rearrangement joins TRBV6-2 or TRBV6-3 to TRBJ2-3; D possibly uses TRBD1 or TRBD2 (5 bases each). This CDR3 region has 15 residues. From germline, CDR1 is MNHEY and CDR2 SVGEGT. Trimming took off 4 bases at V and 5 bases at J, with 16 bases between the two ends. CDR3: CASSSTRGVGDTQYF. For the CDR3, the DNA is TGTGCCAGCAGTTCCACAAGGGGAGTAGGAGATACGCAGTATTTT.

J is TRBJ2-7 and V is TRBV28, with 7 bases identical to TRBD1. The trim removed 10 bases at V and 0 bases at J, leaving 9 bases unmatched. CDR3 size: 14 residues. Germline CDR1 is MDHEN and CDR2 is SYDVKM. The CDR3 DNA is TGTGCCATCCGGGCGGCAGGGGGCTCCTACGAGCAGTACTTC. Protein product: CAIRAAGGSYEQYF. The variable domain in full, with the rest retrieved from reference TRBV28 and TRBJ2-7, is DVKVTQSSRYLVKRTGEKVFLECVQDMDHENMFWYRQDPGLGLRLIYFSYDVKMKEKGDIPEGYSVSREKKERFSLILESASTNQTSMYLCAIRAAGGSYEQYFGPGTRLTVT.

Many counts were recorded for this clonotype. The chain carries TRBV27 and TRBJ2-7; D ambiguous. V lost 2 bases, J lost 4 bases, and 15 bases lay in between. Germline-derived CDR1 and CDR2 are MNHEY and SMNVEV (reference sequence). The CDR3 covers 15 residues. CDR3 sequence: CASSLHLGSLYEQYF. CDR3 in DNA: TGTGCCAGCAGTTTACACTTGGGCAGCTTATACGAGCAGTACTTC.

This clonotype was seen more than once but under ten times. The CDR3 region is CASSLQSYEQYF. The CDR3 DNA is TGTGCCAGCTCCTTACAGTCCTACGAGCAGTACTTC. The chain recombines TRBV18 with TRBJ2-7, with D uncertain. The CDR3 has 12 residues. Germline V gene data show CDR1 as KGHSH and CDR2 as LQKENI. V was cut by 6 bases and J by 1 base, with 7 bases left in between. Complete variable domain (other parts from reference TRBV18 and TRBJ2-7): NAGVMQNPRHLVRRRGQEARLRCSPMKGHSHVYWYRQLPEEGLKFMVYLQKENIIDESGMPKERFSAEFPKEGPSILRIQQVVRGDSAAYFCASSLQSYEQYFGPGTRLTVT.

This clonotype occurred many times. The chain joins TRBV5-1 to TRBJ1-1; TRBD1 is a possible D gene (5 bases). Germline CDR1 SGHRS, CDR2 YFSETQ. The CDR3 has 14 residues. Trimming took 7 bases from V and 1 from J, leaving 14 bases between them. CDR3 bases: TGCGCCAGCCTCTTGGGCGGGGGGAACACTGAAGCTTTCTTT. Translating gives CASLLGGGNTEAFF.

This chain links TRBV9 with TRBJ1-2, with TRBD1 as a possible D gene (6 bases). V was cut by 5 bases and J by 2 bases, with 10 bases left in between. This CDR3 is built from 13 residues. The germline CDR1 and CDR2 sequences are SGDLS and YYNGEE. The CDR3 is CASRAGVNYGYTF. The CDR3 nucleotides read TGTGCCAGCAGGGCAGGGGTAAACTATGGCTACACCTTC.

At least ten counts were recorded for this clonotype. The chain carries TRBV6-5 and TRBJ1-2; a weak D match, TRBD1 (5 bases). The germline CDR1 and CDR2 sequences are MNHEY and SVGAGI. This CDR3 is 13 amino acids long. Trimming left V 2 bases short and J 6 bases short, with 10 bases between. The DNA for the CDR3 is TGTGCCAGCAGTTACGCAGGGTTGGATGGCTACACCTTC. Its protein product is CASSYAGLDGYTF.

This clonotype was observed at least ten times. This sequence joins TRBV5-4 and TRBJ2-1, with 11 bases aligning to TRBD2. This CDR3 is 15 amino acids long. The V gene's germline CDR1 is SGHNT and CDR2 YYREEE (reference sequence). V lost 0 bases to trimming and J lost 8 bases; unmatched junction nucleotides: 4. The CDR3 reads CASSLGSGGADEQFF. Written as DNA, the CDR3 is TGTGCCAGCAGCTTGGGTAGCGGGGGGGCCGATGAGCAGTTCTTC.

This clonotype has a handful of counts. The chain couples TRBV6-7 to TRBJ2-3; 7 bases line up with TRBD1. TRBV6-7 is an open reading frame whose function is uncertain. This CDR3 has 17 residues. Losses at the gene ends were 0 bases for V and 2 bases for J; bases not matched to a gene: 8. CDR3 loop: CASSYSKGAGITDTQYF. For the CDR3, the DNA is TGTGCCAGCAGTTACTCGAAGGGGGCCGGAATCACAGATACGCAGTATTTT.

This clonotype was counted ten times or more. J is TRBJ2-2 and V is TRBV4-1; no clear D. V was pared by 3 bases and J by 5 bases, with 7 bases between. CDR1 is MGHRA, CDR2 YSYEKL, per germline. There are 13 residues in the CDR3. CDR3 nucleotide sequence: TGCGCCAGCAGCCAGATGTATACCGGGGAGCTGTTTTTT. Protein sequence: CASSQMYTGELFF.

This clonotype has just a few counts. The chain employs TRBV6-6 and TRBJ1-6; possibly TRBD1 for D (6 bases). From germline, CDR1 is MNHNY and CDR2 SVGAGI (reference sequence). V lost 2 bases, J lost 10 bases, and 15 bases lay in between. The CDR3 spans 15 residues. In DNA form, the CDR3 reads TGTGCCAGCAGTTACCCATCGGGGGGCGGATCACCCCTCCACTTT. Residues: CASSYPSGGGSPLHF.

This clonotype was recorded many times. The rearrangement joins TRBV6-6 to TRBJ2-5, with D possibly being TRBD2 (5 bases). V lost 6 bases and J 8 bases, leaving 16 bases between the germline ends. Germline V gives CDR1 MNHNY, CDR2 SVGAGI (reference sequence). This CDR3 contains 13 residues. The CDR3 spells CASSPRDTGTQYF. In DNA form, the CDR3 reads TGTGCCAGCAGCCCCCGGGATACGGGAACCCAGTACTTC.

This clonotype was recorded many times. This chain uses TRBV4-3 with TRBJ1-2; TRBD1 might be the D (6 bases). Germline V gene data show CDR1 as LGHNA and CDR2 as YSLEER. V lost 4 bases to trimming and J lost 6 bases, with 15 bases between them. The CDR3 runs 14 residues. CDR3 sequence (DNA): TGCGCCAGCAGCCTTTACAGGGACCTAGATGGCTACACCTTC. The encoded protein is CASSLYRDLDGYTF.

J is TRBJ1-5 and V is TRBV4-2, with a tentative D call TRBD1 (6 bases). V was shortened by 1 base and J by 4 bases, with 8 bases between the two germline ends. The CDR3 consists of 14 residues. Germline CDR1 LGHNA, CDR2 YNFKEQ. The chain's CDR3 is CASSQGTENQPQHF. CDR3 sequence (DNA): TGTGCCAGCAGCCAAGGGACAGAAAATCAGCCCCAGCATTTT.

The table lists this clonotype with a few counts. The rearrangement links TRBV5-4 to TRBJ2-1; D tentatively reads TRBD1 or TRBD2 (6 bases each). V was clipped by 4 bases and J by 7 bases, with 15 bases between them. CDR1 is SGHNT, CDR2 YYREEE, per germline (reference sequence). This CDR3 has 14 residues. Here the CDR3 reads CASSRWEGGNEQFF. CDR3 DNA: TGTGCCAGCAGCCGGTGGGAAGGGGGGAATGAGCAGTTCTTC. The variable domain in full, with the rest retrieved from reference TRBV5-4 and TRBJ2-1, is ETGVTQSPTHLIKTRGQQVTLRCSSQSGHNTVSWYQQALGQGPQFIFQYYREEENGRGNFPPRFSGLQFPNYSSELNVNALELDDSALYLCASSRWEGGNEQFFGPGTRLTVL.

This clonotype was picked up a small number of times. In DNA form, the CDR3 reads TGTGCCAGCAGCTTAACTATTTTTACAGGGGGAGCTGGAAACACCATATATTTT. Protein sequence: CASSLTIFTGGAGNTIYF. V and J are TRBV7-9 and TRBJ1-3; 8 bases line up with TRBD1. V was clipped by 2 bases and J by 2 bases; unmatched bases: 11. The germline V gene has CDR1 SEHNR and CDR2 FQNEAQ (reference sequence). The CDR3 spans 18 residues. The full variable domain, in which reference TRBV7-9 and TRBJ1-3 provide the parts outside the CDR3, is DTGVSQNPRHKITKRGQNVTFRCDPISEHNRLYWYRQTLGQGPEFLTYFQNEAQLEKSRLLSDRFSAERPKGSFSTLEIQRTEQGDSAMYLCASSLTIFTGGAGNTIYFGEGSWLTVV.

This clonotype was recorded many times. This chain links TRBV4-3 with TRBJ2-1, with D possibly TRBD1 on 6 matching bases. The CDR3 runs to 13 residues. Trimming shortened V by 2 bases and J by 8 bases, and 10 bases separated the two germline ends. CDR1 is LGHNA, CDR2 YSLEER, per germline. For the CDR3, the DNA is TGCGCCAGCAGCCAAACACAGGGCTATGAGCAGTTCTTC. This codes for CASSQTQGYEQFF.

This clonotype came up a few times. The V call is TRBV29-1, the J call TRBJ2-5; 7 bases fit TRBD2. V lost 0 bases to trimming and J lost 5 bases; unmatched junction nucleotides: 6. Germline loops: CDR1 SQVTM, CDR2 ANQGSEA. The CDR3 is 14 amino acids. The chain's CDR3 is CSVEDQRGVETQYF. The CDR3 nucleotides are TGCAGCGTTGAAGACCAACGGGGGGTGGAGACCCAGTACTTC.

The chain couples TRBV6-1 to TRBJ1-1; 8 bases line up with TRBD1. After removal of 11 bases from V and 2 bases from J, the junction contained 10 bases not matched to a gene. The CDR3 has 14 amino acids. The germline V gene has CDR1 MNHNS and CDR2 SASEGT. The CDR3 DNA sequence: TGTGCCTGCGAAAAACAGGGGGTCAACACTGAAGCTTTCTTT. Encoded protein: CACEKQGVNTEAFF.

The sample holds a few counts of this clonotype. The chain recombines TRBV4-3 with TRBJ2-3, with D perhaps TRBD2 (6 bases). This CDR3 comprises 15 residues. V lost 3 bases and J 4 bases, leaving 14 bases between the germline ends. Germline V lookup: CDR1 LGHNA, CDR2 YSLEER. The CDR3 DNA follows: TGCGCCAGCAGCCAGGATACTAGCCTCGCAGATACGCAGTATTTT. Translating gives CASSQDTSLADTQYF.

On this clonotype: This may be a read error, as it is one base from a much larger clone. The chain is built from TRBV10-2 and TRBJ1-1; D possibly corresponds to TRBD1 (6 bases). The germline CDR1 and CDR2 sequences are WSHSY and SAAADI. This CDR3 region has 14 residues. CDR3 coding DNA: TGCACCAGCAGTGAATGGGGGCTGGCCACTGAAGCTTTCTTT. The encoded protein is CTSSEWGLATEAFF.

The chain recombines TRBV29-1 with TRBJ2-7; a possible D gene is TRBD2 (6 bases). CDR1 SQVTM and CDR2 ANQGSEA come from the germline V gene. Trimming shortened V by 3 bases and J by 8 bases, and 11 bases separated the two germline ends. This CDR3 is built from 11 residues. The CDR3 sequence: CSVDARGKQYF. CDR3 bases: TGCAGCGTTGATGCCCGGGGGAAGCAGTACTTC.

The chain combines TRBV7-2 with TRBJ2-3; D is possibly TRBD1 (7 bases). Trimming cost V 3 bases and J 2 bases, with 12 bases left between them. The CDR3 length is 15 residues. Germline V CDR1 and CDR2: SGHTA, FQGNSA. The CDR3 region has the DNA TGTGCCAGCAGCTTCCGCGGGACAGACACAGATACGCAGTATTTT. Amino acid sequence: CASSFRGTDTDTQYF.

In nucleotides, the CDR3 is TGTGCCAGCAGCGTCGTTTGGGACACTGAAGCTTTCTTT. Translating gives CASSVVWDTEAFF. V usage is TRBV9 and J usage is TRBJ1-1; D uncertain. The germline CDR1 and CDR2 sequences are SGDLS and YYNGEE. Between the trimmed V and J ends, which lost 2 bases and 3 bases, there was a span of 8 bases. The CDR3 is made up of 13 amino acids.

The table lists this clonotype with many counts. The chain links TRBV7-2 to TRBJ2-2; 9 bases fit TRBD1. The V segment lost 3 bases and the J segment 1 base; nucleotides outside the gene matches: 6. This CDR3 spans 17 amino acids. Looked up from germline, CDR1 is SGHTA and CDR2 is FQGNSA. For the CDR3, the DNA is TGTGCCAGCAGCTTTCCCCCGGGACAGGGGAACACCGGGGAGCTGTTTTTT. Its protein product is CASSFPPGQGNTGELFF.